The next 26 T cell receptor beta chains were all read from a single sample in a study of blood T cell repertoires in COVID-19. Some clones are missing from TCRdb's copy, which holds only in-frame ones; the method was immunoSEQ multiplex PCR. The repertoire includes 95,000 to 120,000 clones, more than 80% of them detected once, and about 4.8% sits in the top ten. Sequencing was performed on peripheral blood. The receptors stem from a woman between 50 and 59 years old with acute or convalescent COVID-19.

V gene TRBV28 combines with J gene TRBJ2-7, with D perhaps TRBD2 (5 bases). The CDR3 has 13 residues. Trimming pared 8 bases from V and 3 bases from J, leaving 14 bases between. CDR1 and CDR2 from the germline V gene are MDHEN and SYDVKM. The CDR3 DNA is TGTGCCAGCCGAATCGAGGGTTTCTACGAGCAGTACTTC. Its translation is CASRIEGFYEQYF.

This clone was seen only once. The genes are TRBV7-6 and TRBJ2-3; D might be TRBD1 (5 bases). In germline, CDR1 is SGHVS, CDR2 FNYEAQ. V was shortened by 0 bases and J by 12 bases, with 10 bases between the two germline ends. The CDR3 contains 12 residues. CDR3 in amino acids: CASSLAQDTQYF. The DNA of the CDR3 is TGTGCCAGCAGCTTAGCGCAGGACACCCAGTATTTT. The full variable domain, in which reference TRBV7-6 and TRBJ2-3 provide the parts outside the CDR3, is GAGVSQSPRYKVTKRGQDVALRCDPISGHVSLYWYRQALGQGPEFLTYFNYEAQQDKSGLPNDRFSAERPEGSISTLTIQRTEQRDSAMYRCASSLAQDTQYFGPGTRLTVL.

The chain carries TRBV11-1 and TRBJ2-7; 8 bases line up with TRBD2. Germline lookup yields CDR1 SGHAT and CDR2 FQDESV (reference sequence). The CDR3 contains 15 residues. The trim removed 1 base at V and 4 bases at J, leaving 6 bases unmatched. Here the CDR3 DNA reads TGTGCCAGCAGCTTAGGTTTGGCTAGCGGGTACGAGCAGTACTTC. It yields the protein CASSLGLASGYEQYF.

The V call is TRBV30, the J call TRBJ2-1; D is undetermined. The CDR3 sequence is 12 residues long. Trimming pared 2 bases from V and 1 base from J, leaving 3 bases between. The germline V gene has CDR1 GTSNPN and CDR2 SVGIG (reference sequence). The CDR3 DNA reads TGTGCCTGGAGTACTTCCTACAATGAGCAGTTCTTC. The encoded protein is CAWSTSYNEQFF.

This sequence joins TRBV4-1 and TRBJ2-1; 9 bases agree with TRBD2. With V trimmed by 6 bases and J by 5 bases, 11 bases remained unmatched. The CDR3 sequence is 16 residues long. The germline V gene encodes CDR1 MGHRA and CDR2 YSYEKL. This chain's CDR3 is CASRSVGTSNHNEQFF. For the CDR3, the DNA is TGCGCCAGCAGATCGGTCGGGACTAGCAACCACAATGAGCAGTTCTTC.

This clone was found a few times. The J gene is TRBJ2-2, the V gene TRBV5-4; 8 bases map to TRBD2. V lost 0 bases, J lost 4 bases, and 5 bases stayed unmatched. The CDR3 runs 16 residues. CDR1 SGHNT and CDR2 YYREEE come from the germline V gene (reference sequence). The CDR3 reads CASSLGAGVVTGELFF. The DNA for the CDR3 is TGTGCCAGCAGCTTGGGAGCGGGGGTGGTCACCGGGGAGCTGTTTTTT.

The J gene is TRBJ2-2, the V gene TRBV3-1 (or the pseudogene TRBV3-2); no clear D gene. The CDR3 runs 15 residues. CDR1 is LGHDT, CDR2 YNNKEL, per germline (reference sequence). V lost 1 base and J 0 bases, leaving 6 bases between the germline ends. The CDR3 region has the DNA TGTGCCAGCAGCCAAGGAACATCGAACACCGGGGAGCTGTTTTTT. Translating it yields CASSQGTSNTGELFF.

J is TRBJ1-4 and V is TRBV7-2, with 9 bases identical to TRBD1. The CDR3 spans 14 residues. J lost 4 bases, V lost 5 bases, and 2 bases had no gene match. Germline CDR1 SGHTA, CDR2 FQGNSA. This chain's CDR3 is CASSGTGYNEKLFF. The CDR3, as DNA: TGTGCCAGCAGCGGGACAGGGTATAATGAAAAACTGTTTTTT.

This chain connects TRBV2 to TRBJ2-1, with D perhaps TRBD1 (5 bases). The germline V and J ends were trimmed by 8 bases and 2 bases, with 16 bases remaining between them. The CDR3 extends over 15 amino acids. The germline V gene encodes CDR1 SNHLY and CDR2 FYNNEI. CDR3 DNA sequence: TGTGCCAGCCCCCCCCCAGGGCTGCCCTACAATGAGCAGTTCTTC. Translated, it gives CASPPPGLPYNEQFF.

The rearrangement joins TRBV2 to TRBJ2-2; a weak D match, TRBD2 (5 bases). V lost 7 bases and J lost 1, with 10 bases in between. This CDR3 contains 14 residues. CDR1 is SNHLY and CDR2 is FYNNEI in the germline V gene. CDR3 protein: CASKSGGNTGELFF. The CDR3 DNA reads TGTGCCAGCAAGAGCGGCGGGAACACCGGGGAGCTGTTTTTT.

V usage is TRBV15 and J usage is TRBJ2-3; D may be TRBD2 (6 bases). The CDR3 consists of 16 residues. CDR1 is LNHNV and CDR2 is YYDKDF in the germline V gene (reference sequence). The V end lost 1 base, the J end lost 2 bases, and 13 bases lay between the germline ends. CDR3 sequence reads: CATSRAPGLTTDTQYF. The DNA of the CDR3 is TGTGCCACCAGCAGAGCGCCGGGACTTACCACAGATACGCAGTATTTT.

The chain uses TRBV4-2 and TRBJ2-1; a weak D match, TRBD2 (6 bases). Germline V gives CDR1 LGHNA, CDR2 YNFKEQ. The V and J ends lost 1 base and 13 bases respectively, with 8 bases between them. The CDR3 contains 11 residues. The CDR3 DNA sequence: TGTGCCAGCAGCCAAGGACTAGATCAGTTCTTC. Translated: CASSQGLDQFF.

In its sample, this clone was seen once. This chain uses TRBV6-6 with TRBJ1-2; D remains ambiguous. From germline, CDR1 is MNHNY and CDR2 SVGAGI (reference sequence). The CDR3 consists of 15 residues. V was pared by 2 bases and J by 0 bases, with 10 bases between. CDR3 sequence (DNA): TGTGCCAGCAGTTACATAACAGCCCCTAACTATGGCTACACCTTC. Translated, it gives CASSYITAPNYGYTF.

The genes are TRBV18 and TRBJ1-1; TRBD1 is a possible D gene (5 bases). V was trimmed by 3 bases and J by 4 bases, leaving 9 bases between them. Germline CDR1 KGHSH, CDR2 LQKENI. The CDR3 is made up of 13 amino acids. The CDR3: CASSPPGRTEAFF. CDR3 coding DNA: TGTGCCAGCTCACCCCCAGGGCGCACTGAAGCTTTCTTT.

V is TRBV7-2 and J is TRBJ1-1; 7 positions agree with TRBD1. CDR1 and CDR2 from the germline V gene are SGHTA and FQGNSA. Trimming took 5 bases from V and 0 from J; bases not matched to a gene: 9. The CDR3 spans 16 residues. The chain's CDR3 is CASSLLTGPMNTEAFF. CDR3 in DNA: TGTGCCAGCAGCCTCTTGACAGGGCCCATGAACACTGAAGCTTTCTTT.

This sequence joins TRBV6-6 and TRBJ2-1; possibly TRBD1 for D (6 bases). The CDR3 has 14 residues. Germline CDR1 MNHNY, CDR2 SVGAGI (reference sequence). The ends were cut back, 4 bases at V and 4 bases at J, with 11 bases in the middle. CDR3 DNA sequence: TGTGCCAGCAGTTTCAGGGGTTTTTACAATGAGCAGTTCTTC. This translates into CASSFRGFYNEQFF.

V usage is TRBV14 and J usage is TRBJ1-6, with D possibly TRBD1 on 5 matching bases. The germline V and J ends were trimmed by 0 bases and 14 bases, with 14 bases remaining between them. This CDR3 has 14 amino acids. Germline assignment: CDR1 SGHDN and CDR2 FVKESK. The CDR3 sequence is CASSQETVIASLHF. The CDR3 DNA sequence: TGTGCCAGCAGCCAAGAGACAGTCATCGCGTCCCTCCACTTT.

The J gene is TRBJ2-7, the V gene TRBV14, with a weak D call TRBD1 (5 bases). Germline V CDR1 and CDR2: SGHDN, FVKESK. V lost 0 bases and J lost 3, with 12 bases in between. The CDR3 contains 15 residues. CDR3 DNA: TGTGCCAGCAGCCAAGATGGGAACAGGTACTACGAGCAGTACTTC. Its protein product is CASSQDGNRYYEQYF. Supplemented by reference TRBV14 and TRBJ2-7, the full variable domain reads EAGVTQFPSHSVIEKGQTVTLRCDPISGHDNLYWYRRVMGKEIKFLLHFVKESKQDESGMPNNRFLAERTGGTYSTLKVQPAELEDSGVYFCASSQDGNRYYEQYFGPGTRLTVT.

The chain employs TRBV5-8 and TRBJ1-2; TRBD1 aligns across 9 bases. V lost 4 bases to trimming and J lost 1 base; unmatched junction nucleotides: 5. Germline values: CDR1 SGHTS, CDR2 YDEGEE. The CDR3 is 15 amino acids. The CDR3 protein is CASSAGTGSNYGYTF. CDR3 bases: TGTGCCAGCAGCGCGGGGACAGGGAGTAACTATGGCTACACCTTC.

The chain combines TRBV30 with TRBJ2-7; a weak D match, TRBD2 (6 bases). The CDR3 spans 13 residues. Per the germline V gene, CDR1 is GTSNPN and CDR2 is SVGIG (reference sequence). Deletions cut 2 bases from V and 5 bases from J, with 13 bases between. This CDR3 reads CAWSSSAPNEQYF. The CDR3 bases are TGTGCCTGGAGTTCTAGCGCGCCAAACGAGCAGTACTTC.

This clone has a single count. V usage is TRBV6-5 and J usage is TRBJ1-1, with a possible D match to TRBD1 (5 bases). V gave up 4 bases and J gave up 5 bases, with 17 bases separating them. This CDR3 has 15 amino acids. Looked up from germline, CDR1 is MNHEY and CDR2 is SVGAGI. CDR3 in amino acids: CASSLIRGMETEAFF. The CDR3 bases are TGTGCCAGCAGTTTGATTAGGGGAATGGAGACTGAAGCTTTCTTT.

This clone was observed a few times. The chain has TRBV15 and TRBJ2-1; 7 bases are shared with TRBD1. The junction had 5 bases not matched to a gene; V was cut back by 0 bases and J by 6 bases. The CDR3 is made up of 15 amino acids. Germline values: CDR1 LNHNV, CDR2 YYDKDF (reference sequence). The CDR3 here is CATSRDSTGANEQFF. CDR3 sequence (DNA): TGTGCCACCAGCAGAGATTCCACAGGGGCCAATGAGCAGTTCTTC.

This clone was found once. The CDR3 here is CASMGQIRNQPQHF. The CDR3 DNA reads as TGCGCCAGCATGGGACAGATCCGCAATCAGCCCCAGCATTTT. The chain uses TRBV10-1 and TRBJ1-5; TRBD1 matches 7 bases. Germline V gives CDR1 WNHNN, CDR2 SYGVQD (reference sequence). J gave up 2 bases and V 7 bases, and 5 bases lay outside the gene matches. This CDR3 comprises 14 residues.

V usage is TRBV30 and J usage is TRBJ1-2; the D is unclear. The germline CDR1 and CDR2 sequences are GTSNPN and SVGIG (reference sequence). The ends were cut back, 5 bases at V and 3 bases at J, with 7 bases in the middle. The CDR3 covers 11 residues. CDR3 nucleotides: TGTGCCTGGGAGAAACACTATGGCTACACCTTC. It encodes CAWEKHYGYTF.

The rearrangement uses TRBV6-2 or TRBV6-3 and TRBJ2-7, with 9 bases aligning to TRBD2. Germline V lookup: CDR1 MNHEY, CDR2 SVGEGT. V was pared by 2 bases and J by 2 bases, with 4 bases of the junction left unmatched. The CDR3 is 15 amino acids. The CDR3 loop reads CASSYPGLATYEQYF. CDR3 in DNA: TGTGCCAGCAGTTACCCAGGACTAGCGACCTACGAGCAGTACTTC.

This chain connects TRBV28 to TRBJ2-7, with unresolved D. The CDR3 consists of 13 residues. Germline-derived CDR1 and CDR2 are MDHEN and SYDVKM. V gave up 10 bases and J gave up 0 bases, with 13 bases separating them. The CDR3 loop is CAIFDTLSYEQYF. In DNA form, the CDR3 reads TGTGCCATCTTCGACACTCTCTCCTACGAGCAGTACTTC.